These 13 T cell receptor beta chains originate from one sample sequenced in a study of T-cell memory formation after mild COVID-19. TCRdb re-called the 5' RACE reads through MiXCR, storing one row per CDR3 protein. This table has approximately 300,000 distinct CDR3 sequences, approximately 19% appearing once. The specimen was PBMCs or a T cell subset sorted from them (not recorded which). These receptors were obtained from a man younger than 35 who had mild COVID-19 (a few samples of this study predate the infection). Cell type and time point are not known.

The chain recombines TRBV5-1 with TRBJ2-3; TRBD2 aligns across 7 bases. The V gene's germline CDR1 is SGHRS and CDR2 YFSETQ. This CDR3 comprises 15 residues. Losses at the gene ends were 2 bases for V and 1 base for J; bases not matched to a gene: 4. As DNA, the CDR3 is TGCGCCAGCAGCTTCATGGCGGGGGGCACAGATACGCAGTATTTT. Its protein is CASSFMAGGTDTQYF.

V is TRBV5-4 and J is TRBJ2-1; the D is unclear. The germline CDR1 and CDR2 sequences are SGHNT and YYREEE (reference sequence). This CDR3 has 14 residues. V lost 0 bases and J lost 0, with 4 bases in between. The CDR3 DNA follows: TGTGCCAGCAGCTTGGACTTCTCCTACAATGAGCAGTTCTTC. This translates into CASSLDFSYNEQFF.

This clonotype turned up a few times. This rearrangement joins TRBV3-1 to TRBJ2-1, with unresolved D. CDR1 and CDR2 (germline): LGHDT, YNNKEL (reference sequence). V was shortened by 2 bases and J by 10 bases, with 6 bases between the two germline ends. The CDR3 extends over 11 amino acids. CDR3 DNA: TGTGCCAGCAGCCAATTTCGGGAGCAGTTCTTC. This codes for CASSQFREQFF.

The table lists this clonotype with a few counts. The chain is built from TRBV2 and TRBJ2-3; 8 bases map to TRBD2. The germline gives CDR1 SNHLY, CDR2 FYNNEI. The V segment lost 1 base and the J segment 4 bases; nucleotides outside the gene matches: 4. This CDR3 is built from 15 residues. For the CDR3, the DNA is TGTGCCAGCAGTGAAGATCTCGGGGGGGCAGATACGCAGTATTTT. Translating it yields CASSEDLGGADTQYF.

The rearrangement joins TRBV11-2 to TRBJ2-3, with D possibly being TRBD1 or TRBD2 (5 bases each). This CDR3 is built from 18 residues. Trimming removed 0 bases from V and 3 bases from J, with 19 bases in between. Germline V CDR1 and CDR2: SGHAT, FQNNGV. CDR3 residues: CASSLDVYEGERTDTQYF. CDR3 nucleotide sequence: TGTGCCAGCAGCTTAGATGTTTACGAAGGGGAGCGTACAGATACGCAGTATTTT.

This clonotype was seen only a few times. CDR3 sequence reads: CATSRGGAHTGELFF. The CDR3 DNA sequence: TGTGCCACCAGCAGAGGTGGGGCGCACACCGGGGAGCTGTTTTTT. This sequence joins TRBV15 and TRBJ2-2; tentative D call: TRBD1 (5 bases). Trimming removed 1 base from V and 3 bases from J, with 9 bases in between. From germline, CDR1 is LNHNV and CDR2 YYDKDF (reference sequence). CDR3 length: 15 amino acids.

This chain uses TRBV12-3 or TRBV12-4 with TRBJ2-1; weak D call: TRBD2 (6 bases). This CDR3 region has 13 residues. The ends were cut back, 6 bases at V and 8 bases at J, with 14 bases in the middle. The CDR3 DNA reads as TGTGCCAGCAGCAGACTAGGACGCGATGAGCAGTTCTTC. Translation: CASSRLGRDEQFF.

This clonotype was observed a handful of times. V is TRBV5-1 and J is TRBJ2-2, with TRBD2 matching over 8 bases. This CDR3 contains 14 residues. The junction had 2 bases not matched to a gene; V was cut back by 7 bases and J by 0 bases. Germline-derived CDR1 and CDR2 are SGHRS and YFSETQ. This chain's CDR3 is CASGGLANTGELFF. In DNA form, the CDR3 reads TGCGCCAGCGGGGGACTAGCGAACACCGGGGAGCTGTTTTTT.

A few counts support this clonotype. V and J are TRBV7-2 and TRBJ2-7; 7 nucleotides match TRBD1. The CDR3 sequence is 14 residues long. J was trimmed by 3 bases and V by 5 bases; bases with no gene match: 7. Germline-derived CDR1 and CDR2 are SGHTA and FQGNSA. The CDR3: CASSRTGADYEQYF. Here the CDR3 DNA reads TGTGCCAGCAGCCGAACAGGGGCCGACTACGAGCAGTACTTC.

This clonotype was seen only a few times. The chain has TRBV7-2 and TRBJ2-2; D is unresolved. Germline V gives CDR1 SGHTA, CDR2 FQGNSA. This CDR3 is 13 amino acids long. Trimming took off 3 bases at V and 7 bases at J, with 9 bases between the two ends. The CDR3 reads CASSFQPGGELFF. Here the CDR3 DNA reads TGTGCCAGCAGCTTTCAACCCGGCGGGGAGCTGTTTTTT.

The J gene is TRBJ2-2, the V gene TRBV19, with 8 bases identical to TRBD2. Per germline, CDR1 LNHDA and CDR2 SQIVND (reference sequence). The CDR3 runs 15 residues. V shed 3 bases and J 4 bases; nucleotides not matched to a gene: 4. CDR3 coding DNA: TGTGCCAGTAGTATCGGGGGGGGTGGCACCGGGGAGCTGTTTTTT. Protein: CASSIGGGGTGELFF.

The table lists this clonotype with a few counts. The chain joins TRBV5-1 to TRBJ2-3, with D hard to call. Germline values: CDR1 SGHRS, CDR2 YFSETQ. V was clipped by 4 bases and J by 4 bases, with 7 bases between them. CDR3 length: 12 residues. The CDR3 is CASSDQADTQYF. The CDR3 DNA reads TGCGCCAGCAGCGACCAGGCAGATACGCAGTATTTT.

In its sample, this clonotype was seen once. The chain recombines TRBV20-1 with TRBJ2-3; 8 bases agree with TRBD2. This CDR3 contains 15 residues. In germline, CDR1 is DFQATT, CDR2 SNEGSKA (reference sequence). J lost 2 bases, V lost 3 bases, and 7 bases had no gene match. The CDR3 DNA reads as TGCAGTGCTAGCGACCGGGGGGGCCTCACAGATACGCAGTATTTT. Translation: CSASDRGGLTDTQYF.